This section outlines one TCR beta chain sequence together with its context. What it recognizes is unknown. This record comes from a study of cytomegalovirus exposure and HLA in healthy donors. With 60 Vbeta and 13 Jbeta primers, the PCR was carried out. Only in-frame clones appear in the TCRdb table, and some are missing; sequencing was by immunoSEQ multiplex PCR. The sample lists some 180,000 clones; approximately 84% were seen once. Findings of the study overall: Reported findings show TCR beta sequences accurately forecast HLA-A and HLA-B alleles in most subjects. Researchers catalogued some 160 TCR beta chains as cytomegalovirus-associated. After further analysis at a later stage, some 15,000 TCR beta sequences were associated with HLA alleles at 0.05 false discovery rate.

The V end was cut by 5 bases, the J end by 1 base, with 18 bases between. The CDR3 contains 16 residues. Germline values: CDR1 SGHAT, CDR2 FQNNGV. Sequenced input: PBMCs. This TCR was sampled from a girl in the first two years of life in good health and CMV-seronegative. The chain couples TRBV11-2 to TRBJ2-7, with TRBD2 as a possible D gene (6 bases). The CDR3 DNA reads as TGTGCCAGCAGCGGATGGGGAGGTAGCAGATCCTACGAGCAGTACTTC. It is translated as CASSGWGGSRSYEQYF. Based on the CDR3 plus reference TRBV11-2 and TRBJ2-7, the full variable domain is EAGVAQSPRYKIIEKRQSVAFWCNPISGHATLYWYQQILGQGPKLLIQFQNNGVVDDSQLPKDRFSAERLKGVDSTLKIQPAKLEDSAVYLCASSGWGGSRSYEQYFGPGTRLTVT.